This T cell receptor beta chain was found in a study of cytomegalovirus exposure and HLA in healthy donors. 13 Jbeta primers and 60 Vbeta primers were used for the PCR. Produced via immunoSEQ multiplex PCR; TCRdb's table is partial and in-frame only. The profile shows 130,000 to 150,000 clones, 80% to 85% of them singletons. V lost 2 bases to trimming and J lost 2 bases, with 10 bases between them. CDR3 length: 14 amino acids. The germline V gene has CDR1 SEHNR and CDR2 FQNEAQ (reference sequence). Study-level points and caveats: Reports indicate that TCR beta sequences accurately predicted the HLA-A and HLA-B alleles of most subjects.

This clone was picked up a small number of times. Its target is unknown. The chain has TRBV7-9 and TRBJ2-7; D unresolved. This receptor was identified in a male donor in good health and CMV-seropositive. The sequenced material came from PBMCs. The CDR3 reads CASSLQQWPYEQYF. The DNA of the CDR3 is TGTGCCAGCAGCTTACAACAGTGGCCCTACGAGCAGTACTTC.